Each of the 10 T cell receptor beta chains below was sequenced from the same sample in a study of PD-L1 blockade in urothelial cancer. Data came from immunoSEQ multiplex PCR; TCRdb stores just in-frame clones and leaves some out. Counted here are some 53,000 clones, around 79% occurring once; the ten biggest clones make up approximately 3.7%. Time point in this sample: pretreatment peripheral blood. This specimen consisted of PBMCs, obtained around atezolizumab (anti-PD-L1) treatment. These receptors were obtained from a man aged 65 to 79 with urothelial cancer.

The chain couples TRBV4-1 to TRBJ2-1, with D maybe TRBD2 (6 bases). Germline V gene sequence: CDR1 MGHRA, CDR2 YSYEKL. Trimming cost V 0 bases and J 10 bases, with 16 bases left between them. This CDR3 region has 15 residues. This chain's CDR3 is CASSQEAAGLTEQFF. The CDR3 DNA reads as TGCGCCAGCAGCCAAGAGGCGGCCGGACTAACCGAGCAGTTCTTC.

This chain joins TRBV6-5 and TRBJ1-6, with TRBD1 identical over 7 bases. The CDR3 extends over 15 amino acids. CDR1 and CDR2 from the germline V gene are MNHEY and SVGAGI. The ends lost 4 bases at V and 5 bases at J; junction bases unmatched: 5. Written as DNA, the CDR3 is TGTGCCAGCAGTTCCGGACAGGTCGATAATTCACCCCTCCACTTT. Translated: CASSSGQVDNSPLHF.

CDR3 in amino acids: CASSVVGSGRNEQFF. The CDR3 DNA is TGTGCCAGCAGCGTAGTGGGTAGCGGGAGAAATGAGCAGTTCTTC. V and J are TRBV9 and TRBJ2-1; 9 positions agree with TRBD2. There are 15 residues in the CDR3. Per the germline V gene, CDR1 is SGDLS and CDR2 is YYNGEE. The J segment lost 7 bases and the V segment lost 0 bases, leaving 5 bases of the junction unmatched.

This clone was counted once. The V and J genes are TRBV7-2 and TRBJ2-2, with TRBD1 matching over 9 bases. The V gene's germline CDR1 is SGHTA and CDR2 FQGNSA. CDR3 length equals 16 residues. Trimming took 6 bases from V and 1 from J; bases not matched to a gene: 6. The DNA for the CDR3 is TGTGCCAGCAGACGCGGGACAGGGAAGAACACCGGGGAGCTGTTTTTT. Protein: CASRRGTGKNTGELFF. The full variable domain, with the rest looked up from reference TRBV7-2 and TRBJ2-2, is GAGVSQSPSNKVTEKGKDVELRCDPISGHTALYWYRQSLGQGLEFLIYFQGNSAPDKSGLPSDRFSAERTGGSVSTLTIQRTQQEDSAVYLCASRRGTGKNTGELFFGEGSRLTVL.

The chain recombines TRBV18 with TRBJ1-4; a possible D gene is TRBD1 (5 bases). This CDR3 region has 12 residues. Germline loops: CDR1 KGHSH, CDR2 LQKENI. Trimming took 3 bases from V and 8 from J, leaving 7 bases between them. CDR3: CASSPEGEKLFF. Written as DNA, the CDR3 is TGTGCCAGCTCACCGGAGGGGGAAAAACTGTTTTTT.

The V and J genes are TRBV6-6 and TRBJ1-2, with 9 bases identical to TRBD1. V gave up 2 bases and J gave up 4 bases; unmatched junction bases: 5. Germline assignment: CDR1 MNHNY and CDR2 SVGAGI (reference sequence). This CDR3 has 15 amino acids. In nucleotides, the CDR3 is TGTGCCAGCAGTTACGCTCAGGGACAGGGCTATGGCTACACCTTC. It codes for CASSYAQGQGYGYTF.

V gene TRBV5-6 combines with J gene TRBJ1-2; D not resolved. Looked up from germline, CDR1 is SGHDT and CDR2 is YYEEEE. The CDR3 totals 15 residues. V gave up 2 bases and J gave up 6 bases, with 17 bases separating them. The CDR3 is CASSFWPPGKHGYTF. In nucleotides, the CDR3 is TGTGCCAGCAGCTTTTGGCCCCCCGGGAAGCATGGCTACACCTTC.

The rearrangement uses TRBV27 and TRBJ1-2; D possibly corresponds to TRBD1 (6 bases). The V and J ends lost 6 bases and 4 bases respectively, with 15 bases between them. This CDR3 is 14 amino acids long. From germline, CDR1 is MNHEY and CDR2 SMNVEV (reference sequence). CDR3 protein: CASSQDRGGYGYTF. CDR3 DNA: TGTGCCAGCAGCCAGGACAGAGGGGGCTATGGCTACACCTTC.

The rearrangement links TRBV7-2 to TRBJ2-5, with a tentative D call TRBD2 (6 bases). Between the trimmed V and J ends, which lost 5 bases and 2 bases, there was a span of 15 bases. Germline lookup yields CDR1 SGHTA and CDR2 FQGNSA. This CDR3 comprises 15 residues. The CDR3 DNA sequence: TGTGCCAGCAGCCGTAATCCGGGGGTACAAGAGACCCAGTACTTC. This sequence encodes CASSRNPGVQETQYF.

V usage is TRBV10-1 and J usage is TRBJ1-1; no definite D call. The germline V gene encodes CDR1 WNHNN and CDR2 SYGVQD (reference sequence). With 4 bases removed from V and 4 bases from J, the gap between germline ends came to 13 bases. The CDR3 is 14 residues long. CDR3 in amino acids: CASSGKAGSTEAFF. CDR3 bases: TGCGCCAGCAGTGGGAAAGCGGGGAGCACTGAAGCTTTCTTT.